This is a list of T cell receptor beta chains from one sample in a study of T cell therapy after organ transplantation. Clones were read by immunoSEQ multiplex PCR, and TCRdb kept only the in-frame ones, dropping some. The profile shows about 48,000 clones, 94% of them singletons. Their recognized antigens are unknown. The source was CD8+ T cells from blood, collected before autologous CMV-specific T cell therapy. The receptors were gathered from a human patient who had received a solid organ transplant and had CMV disease. Each CDR3 is given with its conserved first and last residue. The order of the fields is J gene, D gene, V gene, CDR3 DNA, CDR3 protein. A D gene is named only where the DNA matches it firmly.

J: TRBJ2-2
D: TRBD2
V: TRBV18
DNA: TGTGCCAGCTCACCCTTTGGACTAGCGGGAGTAGAGACCGGGGAGCTGTTTTTT
CDR3: CASSPFGLAGVETGELFF

J: TRBJ2-2
D: .
V: TRBV5-6
DNA: TGTGCCAGCAGCCGCCTGGACGAGGCGGGTAGTTGGACCGGGGAGCTGTTTTTT
CDR3: CASSRLDEAGSWTGELFF

J: TRBJ2-3
D: TRBD1
V: TRBV7-6
DNA: TGTGCCAGCAGCCAAGAACCTACAGGGGCCGCGACGGGCGCGCAGTATTTT
CDR3: CASSQEPTGAATGAQYF

J: TRBJ2-7
D: .
V: TRBV13
DNA: TGTGCCAGCAGCTTAGCCCCGGGTAACTCCTACGAGCAGTACTTC
CDR3: CASSLAPGNSYEQYF

J: TRBJ2-2
D: TRBD1
V: TRBV2
DNA: TGTGCCAGCCGGACAGGGAGCACCGGGGAGCTGTTTTTT
CDR3: CASRTGSTGELFF

J: TRBJ1-4
D: TRBD1
V: TRBV7-8
DNA: TGTGCCAGCAGCCTAGAGGCAGGGGGTAATGAAAAACTGTTTTTT
CDR3: CASSLEAGGNEKLFF

J: TRBJ2-7
D: .
V: TRBV4-3
DNA: TGCGCCAGCAGCCAAGATTTGAGTCCCTACGAGCAGTACTTC
CDR3: CASSQDLSPYEQYF

J: TRBJ2-3
D: .
V: TRBV10-2
DNA: TGCGCCAGCAGTGAACTAAGCACAGATACGCAGTATTTT
CDR3: CASSELSTDTQYF

J: TRBJ1-4
D: .
V: TRBV4-3
DNA: TGCGCCAGCAGCCACCTAGGACACGACAGAGGAAAACTGTTTTTT
CDR3: CASSHLGHDRGKLFF

J: TRBJ1-5
D: .
V: TRBV6-6
DNA: TGTGCCAGCAGTCCTCGCGGGGTTCCTAGCAATCAGCCCCAGCATTTT
CDR3: CASSPRGVPSNQPQHF